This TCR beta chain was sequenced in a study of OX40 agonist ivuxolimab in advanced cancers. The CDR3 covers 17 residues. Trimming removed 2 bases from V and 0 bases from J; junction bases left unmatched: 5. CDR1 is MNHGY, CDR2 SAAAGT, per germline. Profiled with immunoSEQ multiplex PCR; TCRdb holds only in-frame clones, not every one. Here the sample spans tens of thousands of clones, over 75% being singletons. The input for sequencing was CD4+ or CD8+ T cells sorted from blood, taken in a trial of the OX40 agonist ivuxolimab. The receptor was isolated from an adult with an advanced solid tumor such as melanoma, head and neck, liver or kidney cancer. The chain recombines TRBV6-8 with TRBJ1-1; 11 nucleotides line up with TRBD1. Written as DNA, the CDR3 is TGTGCCAGCAGTTACAGGGACAGGGGGAACATGAACACTGAAGCTTTCTTT. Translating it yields CASSYRDRGNMNTEAFF.